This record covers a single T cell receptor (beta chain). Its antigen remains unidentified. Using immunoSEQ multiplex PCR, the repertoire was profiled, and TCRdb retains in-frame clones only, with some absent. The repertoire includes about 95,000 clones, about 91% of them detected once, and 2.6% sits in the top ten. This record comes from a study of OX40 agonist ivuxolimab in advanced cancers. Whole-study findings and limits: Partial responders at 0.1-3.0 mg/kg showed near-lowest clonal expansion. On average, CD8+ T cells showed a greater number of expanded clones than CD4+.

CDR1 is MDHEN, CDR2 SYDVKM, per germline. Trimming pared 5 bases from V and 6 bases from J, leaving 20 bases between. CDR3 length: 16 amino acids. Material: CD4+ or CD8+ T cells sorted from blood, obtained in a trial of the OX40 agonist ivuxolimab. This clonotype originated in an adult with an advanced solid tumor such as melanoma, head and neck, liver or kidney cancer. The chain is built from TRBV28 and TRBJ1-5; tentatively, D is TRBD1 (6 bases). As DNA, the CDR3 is TGTGCCAGCAGTCCGAGAGGGTACAGGGTACCTCAGCCCCAGCATTTT. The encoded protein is CASSPRGYRVPQPQHF. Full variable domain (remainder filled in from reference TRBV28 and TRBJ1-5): DVKVTQSSRYLVKRTGEKVFLECVQDMDHENMFWYRQDPGLGLRLIYFSYDVKMKEKGDIPEGYSVSREKKERFSLILESASTNQTSMYLCASSPRGYRVPQPQHFGDGTRLSIL.